This TCR beta chain came from a study of CD8+CD57+ T cells in acquired aplastic anemia. At the level of the study: Sequencing produced an average of about 10.8 million reads per healthy donor for CD4+ cells. General study points: It was found that fewer than 35 CD8+ CDR3 sequences were shared between patients and controls.

The study profiled TCR beta VDJ and CDR3 using genomic DNA as template. Each CDR3 protein gets one entry after TCRdb re-called the reads with MiXCR. Of about 130,000 distinct CDR3 sequences listed, over 45% are singletons. This clonotype was picked up a small number of times. The antigen is not known. Germline V gene data show CDR1 as SGHTA and CDR2 as FQGNSA. This CDR3 is 15 amino acids long. The trim removed 4 bases at V and 4 bases at J, leaving 1 base unmatched. Source material: sorted CD4+, CD8+, or CD8+CD57+ T cells (not recorded which) from PBMCs. The clonotype comes from a human donor in good health, serving as a control. This rearrangement joins TRBV7-2 to TRBJ2-7; 16 positions match TRBD2. As DNA, the CDR3 is TGTGCCAGCAGCTGGGGACTAGCGGGGGGGTACGAGCAGTACTTC. Translation: CASSWGLAGGYEQYF.